This T cell receptor (beta chain) was observed in a study of brain T cells in children with intractable seizures. Details on this clone: Its specificity is unknown.

Clones were sequenced by immunoSEQ multiplex PCR, and TCRdb holds only the in-frame ones, with some missing. The sample includes 110,000 or so clones, 94% of them seen just once. The study's findings and limits: Absence of clones before surgery may stem from lower sequencing depth. Only CDR3 sequence similarity suggested viral specificity, without known HCMV serostatus.

Germline V gene lookup returns CDR1 MNHEY and CDR2 SMNVEV (reference sequence). The V gene lost 1 base and the J gene lost 5 bases, with 20 bases spanning the gap. The CDR3 loop spans 18 amino acids. The sequencing used peripheral blood, collected at surgery. This chain connects TRBV27 to TRBJ2-2; TRBD1 is a possible D gene (6 bases). This TCR derives from a boy under two years old with hemimegalencephaly and intractable seizures. This CDR3 reads CASSLYLGNRDGTGELFF. The CDR3 region has the DNA TGTGCCAGCAGTTTATATTTGGGGAACAGGGACGGGACCGGGGAGCTGTTTTTT.